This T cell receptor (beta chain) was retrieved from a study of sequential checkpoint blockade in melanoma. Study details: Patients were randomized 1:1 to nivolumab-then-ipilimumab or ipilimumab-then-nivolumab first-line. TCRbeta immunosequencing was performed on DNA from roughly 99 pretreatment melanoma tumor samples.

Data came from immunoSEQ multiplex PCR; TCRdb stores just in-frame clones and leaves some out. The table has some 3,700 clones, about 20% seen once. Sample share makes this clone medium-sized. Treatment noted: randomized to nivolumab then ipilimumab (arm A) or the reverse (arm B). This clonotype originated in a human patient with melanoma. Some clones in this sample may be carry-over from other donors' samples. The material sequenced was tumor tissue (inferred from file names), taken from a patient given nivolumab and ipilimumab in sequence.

CDR3 region: CASSLLPGGSSSNQPQHF. As DNA, the CDR3 is TGTGCCAGCAGTCTTCTGCCAGGGGGAAGTTCTAGCAATCAGCCCCAGCATTTT. The genes are TRBV6-8 and TRBJ1-5; 7 bases match TRBD1. Looked up from germline, CDR1 is MNHGY and CDR2 is SAAAGT. The trim removed 5 bases at V and 0 bases at J, leaving 13 bases unmatched. This CDR3 is built from 18 residues.